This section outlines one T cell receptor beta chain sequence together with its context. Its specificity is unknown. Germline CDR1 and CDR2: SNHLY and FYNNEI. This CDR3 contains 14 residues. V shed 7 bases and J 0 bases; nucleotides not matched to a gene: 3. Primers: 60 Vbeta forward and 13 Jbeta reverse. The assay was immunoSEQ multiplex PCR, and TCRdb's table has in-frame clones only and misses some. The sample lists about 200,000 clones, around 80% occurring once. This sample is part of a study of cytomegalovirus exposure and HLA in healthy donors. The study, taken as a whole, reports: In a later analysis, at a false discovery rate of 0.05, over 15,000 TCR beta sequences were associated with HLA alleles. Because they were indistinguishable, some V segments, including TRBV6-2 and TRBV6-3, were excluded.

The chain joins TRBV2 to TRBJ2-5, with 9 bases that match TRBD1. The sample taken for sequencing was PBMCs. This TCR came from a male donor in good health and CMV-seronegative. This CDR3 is CASKRTGDQETQYF. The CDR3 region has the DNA TGTGCCAGCAAGCGGACAGGGGACCAAGAGACCCAGTACTTC. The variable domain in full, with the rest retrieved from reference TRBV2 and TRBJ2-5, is EPEVTQTPSHQVTQMGQEVILRCVPISNHLYFYWYRQILGQKVEFLVSFYNNEISEKSEIFDDQFSVERPDGSNFTLKIRSTKLEDSAMYFCASKRTGDQETQYFGPGTRLLVL.